This TCR beta chain was captured by sequencing in a study of control samples from healthy donors and cancer patients. Profiled with immunoSEQ multiplex PCR; TCRdb holds only in-frame clones, not every one. This sample has 70,000 to 75,000 clones, with just under 90% found just once. CDR1 is MRHNA and CDR2 is SNTAGT in the germline V gene. The CDR3 loop spans 16 amino acids. With V trimmed by 3 bases and J by 2 bases, 6 bases remained unmatched. The source of this sequence is a man aged 60-69 years with lung cancer. Input material: PBMCs. This rearrangement joins TRBV6-4 to TRBJ2-5; TRBD2 matches at 10 bases. The CDR3 nucleotides are TGTGCCAGCAGTGAGGGACTAGCGCCTGGGCAAGAGACCCAGTACTTC. It is translated as CASSEGLAPGQETQYF.